The clone carrying this T cell receptor beta chain has a handful of counts. The antigen remains undetermined. Drawing of peripheral blood yielded about 9.8 milliliters from each donor. The total RNA that was extracted per sample amounted to at least 5 micrograms. A second PCR of about 6 to 12 cycles used a sample-barcoded 5' primer and a J-beta primer mix. In TCRdb, the 5' RACE reads were re-called with MiXCR into one record per CDR3 protein. The sample records approximately 1,700,000 distinct CDR3 sequences, roughly 43% being singletons. This sample was included in a study of blood T cells in healthy people across ages. Points from the study as a whole: Naive T cell percentage showed a strong correlation with the diversity of TCR beta.

The CDR3 runs 20 residues. V lost 4 bases and J 0 bases, leaving 23 bases between the germline ends. CDR1 SGHRS and CDR2 YFSETQ come from the germline V gene. The specimen was blood. The receptor was isolated from a human donor in good health. This sequence joins TRBV5-1 and TRBJ2-6; TRBD2 might be the D (7 bases). The CDR3 sequence is CASSRWRGQGFTSGANVLTF. CDR3 bases: TGCGCCAGCAGCAGGTGGCGGGGGCAAGGGTTCACCTCTGGGGCCAACGTCCTGACTTTC.